This T cell receptor (beta chain) was captured by sequencing in a study of response to subunit inactivated influenza vaccine. Study-wide findings and caveats: Authors suggested seasonal influenza vaccinations each recruit few new T cells.

TCRdb reprocessed the RT-PCR reads via MiXCR and lists one record per CDR3 protein. The sample yields around 710,000 distinct CDR3 sequences, 11% to 15% seen once. This clonotype came up a few times. The antigen is unknown. After removal of 3 bases from V and 7 bases from J, the junction contained 8 bases not matched to a gene. Germline values: CDR1 ENHRY, CDR2 SYGVKD. The CDR3 totals 14 residues. The sequence derives from a man between 50 and 59 years old who received an inactivated influenza vaccine. Specimen: PBMCs from blood, collected less than 15 days before vaccination. The rearrangement joins TRBV10-3 to TRBJ2-7, with 8 bases matching TRBD1. The CDR3: CAISEDQGAGEQYF. CDR3 DNA sequence: TGTGCCATCAGTGAAGACCAGGGGGCTGGTGAGCAGTACTTC.